This is a list of T cell receptor beta chains from one sample in a study of blood T cell repertoires in COVID-19. The assay was immunoSEQ multiplex PCR, and TCRdb's table has in-frame clones only and misses some. The sample holds 200,000 to 250,000 clones, roughly 84% seen once. Input material: PBMCs or T cells enriched from blood (not recorded which). These receptors originate from a middle-aged woman who had recovered from COVID-19. CDR3s include the opening cysteine and the closing phenylalanine or tryptophan. A D gene is named only where the DNA matches it firmly. Size is omitted from some rows. Given values are once, few, many or a class for expanded clones.

>TRBJ1-2|TRBV4-1|NA|TRBD1
CASSPGQTLNYGYTF
TGCGCCAGCAGCCCGGGACAGACTCTTAACTATGGCTACACCTTC
>TRBJ2-7|TRBV19|NA|TRBD1
CASSRQGSYEQYF
TGTGCCAGTAGTAGACAGGGATCCTACGAGCAGTACTTC
>TRBJ2-3|TRBV2|NA|TRBD1
CASTGQGFPDTQYF
TGTGCCAGCACCGGACAGGGTTTCCCAGATACGCAGTATTTT
>TRBJ1-1|TRBV6-1|NA|NA
CASSDGANTEAFF
TGTGCCAGCAGTGATGGGGCGAACACTGAAGCTTTCTTT
>TRBJ1-4|TRBV5-1|few|NA
CASSLGGEEGEKLFF
TGCGCCAGCAGCTTGGGAGGGGAGGAAGGTGAAAAACTGTTTTTT
>TRBJ2-5|TRBV2|NA|NA
CASSASLQETQYF
TGTGCCAGCAGTGCGTCCCTCCAAGAGACCCAGTACTTC
>TRBJ1-3|TRBV11-2|NA|TRBD1
CASSLRGTVSGNTIYF
TGTGCCAGCAGCTTAAGGGGGACAGTCTCTGGAAACACCATATATTTT
>TRBJ1-1|TRBV6-6|NA|TRBD1
CASSTGQGNTEAFF
TGTGCCAGCAGTACGGGACAGGGGAACACTGAAGCTTTCTTT
>TRBJ2-2|TRBV7-8|NA|TRBD2
CASSFPLAGGVTGELFF
TGTGCCAGCAGCTTCCCACTAGCGGGAGGGGTCACCGGGGAGCTGTTTTTT
>TRBJ2-1|TRBV2|NA|NA
CASKGLGSVPEQFF
TGTGCCAGCAAAGGCTTGGGCTCAGTCCCCGAGCAGTTCTTC
>TRBJ2-1|TRBV7-9|NA|TRBD1
CASDRVVDEQFF
TGTGCCAGCGACAGGGTTGTTGATGAGCAGTTCTTC
>TRBJ2-2|TRBV19|NA|TRBD2
CASSSGGRETNTGELFF
TGTGCCAGTAGTAGTGGCGGGAGGGAAACGAACACCGGGGAGCTGTTTTTT
>TRBJ2-1|TRBV14|few|TRBD1
CASSLRTGHNEQFF
TGTGCCAGCAGCCTACGGACAGGCCACAATGAGCAGTTCTTC
>TRBJ1-1|TRBV14|NA|NA
CASSQNAGNTEAFF
TGTGCCAGCAGCCAGAATGCGGGGAACACTGAAGCTTTCTTT
>TRBJ1-2|TRBV5-1|NA|NA
CASSSQGFSGGYTF
TGCGCCAGCAGCTCACAGGGCTTTTCGGGGGGCTACACCTTC
>TRBJ2-3|TRBV20-1|NA|NA
CSASPGGGTDTQYF
TGCAGTGCTAGTCCGGGGGGCGGAACAGATACGCAGTATTTT
>TRBJ2-1|TRBV30|NA|TRBD2
CAWSPVRRPSGTYNEQFF
TGTGCCTGGAGCCCTGTACGTCGTCCTAGCGGAACCTACAATGAGCAGTTCTTC
>TRBJ2-2|TRBV2|NA|NA
CASREPANTGELFF
TGTGCCAGCCGGGAACCTGCGAACACCGGGGAGCTGTTTTTT
>TRBJ1-2|TRBV28|NA|TRBD1
CASSSGGTANYGYTF
TGTGCCAGCAGTTCGGGAGGGACAGCTAACTATGGCTACACCTTC
>TRBJ1-5|TRBV28|once|TRBD1
CASIQGDANQPQHF
TGTGCCAGCATCCAGGGGGATGCCAATCAGCCCCAGCATTTT